This entry features one T cell receptor (beta chain) sequence. This clone was seen once. Its antigen has not been determined. No base quality values were provided; no much bigger clone lies one nucleotide off. This specimen belongs to a study of chemoradiotherapy in HPV16-positive cancers (dated by TCRdb to the early 2020s). Study-level background: Candidate HPV-specific T-cell clones and common TCR motifs were defined through functional T-cell assays on cells from a couple of HPV16-positive patients. The candidate HPV-specific TCRs and motifs were then tracked in TCR repertoires from around 86 patients with HPV-related cancers. Whether T-cell immunity against the HPV oncoproteins E6 and E7 changes during chemoradiotherapy and whether survival is affected by this immunity were examined in the study.

Because repertoires were sampled repeatedly during chemoradiotherapy, clonal expansion in the tumor microenvironment could be followed. The receptor library was made with the immunoSEQ multiplex PCR assay. This immuneACCESS table, as held by TCRdb, lists in-frame sequences with V and J called but not all clones. Of the missing ones, under half trace to an unresolved V gene in checked studies; the others have no known cause. This sample comprises thousands of clones, less than 95% of them detected only once. The ten largest clones capture less than 4% of the sample. Taken from cysteine to phenylalanine, the CDR3 has 16 residues. The DNA shown is the 48-base CDR3, in frame from base 1. CDR1 and CDR2 are read off the germline V gene (reference sequence) as LNHDA and SQIVND. Here V drops 7 bases and J drops 4 bases, and the junction holds 16 bases not matched to any gene. Broad study findings and their caveats: Improved recurrence-free survival in HPV16-positive patients was associated with expansion of HPV-responsive T cells during chemoradiotherapy. The functional definition of HPV-specific T cells came from only a couple of HPV16-positive patients, and the survival association was reported for HPV16-positive patients. Expansion of candidate HPV-specific clones and E7-related TCR motifs was observed in the tumor microenvironment during treatment, whereas no such expansion was observed for non-HPV-specific T cells.

This receptor was identified in a human donor with HPV-associated anogenital cancer. This specimen was collected from a patient who underwent chemoradiotherapy. The rearranged segments are TRBV19 and TRBJ2-7, and TRBD1 aligns with 7 junction nucleotides. The CDR3 amino acid sequence is: CASKAAGGLGTYEQYF. Here is the DNA: TGTGCCAGTAAGGCGGCAGGGGGATTGGGAACTTACGAGCAGTACTTC.